These T cell receptor beta chains were read from a single sample in a study of shared clonotypes between healthy human individuals. Clones were read by immunoSEQ multiplex PCR, and TCRdb kept only the in-frame ones, dropping some. The repertoire consists of hundreds of thousands of clones, with around 72% occurring once and the leading ten covering 1.8%. The sequencing sample was made of memory CD4+ T cells sorted from blood. The receptor source for this set is a woman in her 30s in good health. Each CDR3 is given with its conserved first and last residue. The D gene is left open where the match is weak. Clone size appears in some rows only: once, few, many, or a class for an expanded clone.

d_call | j_call | v_call | clone_size | cdr3_nt | cdr3_aa
NA | TRBJ2-3 | TRBV5-1 | NA | TGCGCCAGCAGCGTCACAGATACGCAGTATTTT | CASSVTDTQYF
TRBD2 | TRBJ2-2 | TRBV19 | NA | TGTGCCAGTAGTCCAGGGACTAGCGGGACCGGGGAGCTGTTTTTT | CASSPGTSGTGELFF
TRBD2 | TRBJ2-3 | TRBV4-1 | NA | TGCGCCAGCAGCCAAGACGGACTAGCGGGAGCTTCTAGCACAGATACGCAGTATTTT | CASSQDGLAGASSTDTQYF
NA | TRBJ2-7 | TRBV28 | once | TGTGCCAGCAGTTCCACGCTTAAAAGGGGCCCCAAATTCTCCTACGAGCAGTACTTC | CASSSTLKRGPKFSYEQYF
TRBD2 | TRBJ2-5 | TRBV30 | once | TGTGCCTGGGAGGGACTAGACCAAGAGACCCAGTACTTC | CAWEGLDQETQYF
TRBD2 | TRBJ2-3 | TRBV6-1 | NA | TGTGCCAGCAGTGAGCAAGCGGGGGTGTCATCGGCTACGCAGTATTTT | CASSEQAGVSSATQYF
NA | TRBJ2-6 | TRBV6-5 | NA | TGTGCCAGCAGCCCCTACTCTGGGGCCAACGTCCTGACTTTC | CASSPYSGANVLTF
NA | TRBJ2-7 | TRBV19 | once | TGTGCCAGTAGTATAGGGCCCACCGGGCGGGGATCCTACGAGCAGTACTTC | CASSIGPTGRGSYEQYF
TRBD1 | TRBJ2-2 | TRBV27 | NA | TGTGCCAGCAGGACGACCGGGACAGGGGGCACCGGGGAGCTGTTTTTT | CASRTTGTGGTGELFF
NA | TRBJ2-4 | TRBV21-1 | NA | TGTGCCAGCAGGGTGGGTCTAGCGGGAGCCCGGCCCATTCAGTACTTC | CASRVGLAGARPIQYF
TRBD1 | TRBJ2-5 | TRBV5-6 | NA | TGTGCCAGCAGCTTGTTGGGACAGGCCCTCCAAGAGACCCAGTACTTC | CASSLLGQALQETQYF
NA | TRBJ2-1 | TRBV6-1 | many | TGTGCCAGCAGTACCGGGACAAACTCCTACAATGAGCAGTTCTTC | CASSTGTNSYNEQFF
NA | TRBJ2-2 | TRBV27 | NA | TGTGCCAGCTCAAACACCCCAGACACCGGGGAGCTGTTTTTT | CASSNTPDTGELFF
TRBD1 | TRBJ1-3 | TRBV5-1 | NA | TGCGCCAGCAGCTCGGGGACAGACTCTGGAAACACCATATATTTT | CASSSGTDSGNTIYF
TRBD2 | TRBJ2-3 | TRBV6-5 | NA | TGTGCCAGCAGTGCCGGACTAGCGGGAGGGGTTACGCAGTATTTT | CASSAGLAGGVTQYF
NA | TRBJ2-5 | TRBV30 | NA | TGTGCCTCGCGACAGTACCAAGAGACCCAGTACTTC | CASRQYQETQYF
TRBD2 | TRBJ2-7 | TRBV23-1 | few | TGCGCCAGCAGTCAATCAGAGGAGGTTAGGGATAGCGGGAGCTACGAGCAGTACTTC | CASSQSEEVRDSGSYEQYF
NA | TRBJ2-4 | TRBV27 | once | TGTGCCAGCAGCGGACGTGGGGAGAAACTAGCCAAAAACATTCAGTACTTC | CASSGRGEKLAKNIQYF
TRBD2 | TRBJ2-7 | TRBV6-1 | NA | TGTGCCAGCAGTGAAATGCTAGCGGGAGCCGAGCAGTACTTC | CASSEMLAGAEQYF
TRBD1 | TRBJ2-7 | TRBV25-1 | few | TGTGCCAGCAGTGAATTGGATTTACAGGGGCGGTACGAGCAGTACTTC | CASSELDLQGRYEQYF
NA | TRBJ1-2 | TRBV5-1 | NA | TGCGCCAGCAGTTGGGGGACCGATAACTATGGCTACACCTTC | CASSWGTDNYGYTF
NA | TRBJ2-1 | TRBV7-6 | NA | TGTGCCAGCAGCTTATCCGGAGAAGGGGAGCAGTTCTTC | CASSLSGEGEQFF
TRBD1 | TRBJ1-5 | TRBV27 | NA | TGTGCCAGCAGAAGGGACAGGGGAGTCAATCAGCCCCAGCATTTT | CASRRDRGVNQPQHF
NA | TRBJ1-1 | TRBV18 | NA | TGTGCCAGCTCACCCCGGGCCCAGGGGAACACTGAAGCTTTCTTT | CASSPRAQGNTEAFF
TRBD2 | TRBJ2-7 | TRBV5-4 | NA | TGTGCCAGCAGCTCGTCGAGCGGGGGGTCCTACGAGCAGTACTTC | CASSSSSGGSYEQYF
NA | TRBJ1-5 | TRBV2 | once | TGTGCCAGCGCGAGAGAACAGGGAAATCAGCCCCAGCATTTT | CASAREQGNQPQHF
NA | TRBJ2-1 | TRBV5-4 | few | TGTGCCAGCAGCTTGGTAGGTGCGGGTGAGCAGTTCTTC | CASSLVGAGEQFF
TRBD1 | TRBJ2-7 | TRBV7-8 | NA | TGTGCCAGCAGCTCCCCTGGACAGGGTACCTACGAGCAGTACTTC | CASSSPGQGTYEQYF
TRBD2 | TRBJ2-1 | TRBV19 | few | TGTGCCAGGATTCCCCAACCTAGCGGGAGGGCCTTTAACGACAATGAGCAGTTCTTC | CARIPQPSGRAFNDNEQFF
NA | TRBJ2-1 | TRBV5-1 | NA | TGCGCCAGCACCCCGTATGCGGGGAGAACCTCAGGAGATGAGCAGTTCTTC | CASTPYAGRTSGDEQFF
TRBD1 | TRBJ2-2 | TRBV28 | NA | TGTGCCAGCAGGTCACCAGGGGGCTTACCCTCCGCGCTGTTTTTT | CASRSPGGLPSALFF
TRBD1 | TRBJ1-5 | TRBV6-6 | NA | TGTGCCAGCAGGATAGGGGCAGGGGGCCCGCCCCAGCATTTT | CASRIGAGGPPQHF
NA | TRBJ1-3 | TRBV6-6 | NA | TGTGCCAGCAGGACAGCGGACTCTGGAAACACCATATATTTT | CASRTADSGNTIYF
NA | TRBJ2-1 | TRBV11-2 | NA | TGTGCCAGCAGCTTATCCACCGCGGGGCTCTACAATGAGCAGTTCTTC | CASSLSTAGLYNEQFF